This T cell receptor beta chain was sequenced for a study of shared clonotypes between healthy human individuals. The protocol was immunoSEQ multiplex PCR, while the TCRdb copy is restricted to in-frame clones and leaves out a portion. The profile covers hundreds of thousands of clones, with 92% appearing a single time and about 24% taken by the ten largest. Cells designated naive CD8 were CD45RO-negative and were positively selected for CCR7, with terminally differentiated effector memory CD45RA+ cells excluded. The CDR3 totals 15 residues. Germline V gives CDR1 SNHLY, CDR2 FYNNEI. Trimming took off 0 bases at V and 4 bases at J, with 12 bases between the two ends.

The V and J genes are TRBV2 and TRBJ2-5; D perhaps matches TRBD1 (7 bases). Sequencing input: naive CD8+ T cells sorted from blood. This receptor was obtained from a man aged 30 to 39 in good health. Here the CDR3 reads CASSEAAGGGETQYF. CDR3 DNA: TGTGCCAGCAGTGAAGCCGCAGGGGGAGGAGAGACCCAGTACTTC.